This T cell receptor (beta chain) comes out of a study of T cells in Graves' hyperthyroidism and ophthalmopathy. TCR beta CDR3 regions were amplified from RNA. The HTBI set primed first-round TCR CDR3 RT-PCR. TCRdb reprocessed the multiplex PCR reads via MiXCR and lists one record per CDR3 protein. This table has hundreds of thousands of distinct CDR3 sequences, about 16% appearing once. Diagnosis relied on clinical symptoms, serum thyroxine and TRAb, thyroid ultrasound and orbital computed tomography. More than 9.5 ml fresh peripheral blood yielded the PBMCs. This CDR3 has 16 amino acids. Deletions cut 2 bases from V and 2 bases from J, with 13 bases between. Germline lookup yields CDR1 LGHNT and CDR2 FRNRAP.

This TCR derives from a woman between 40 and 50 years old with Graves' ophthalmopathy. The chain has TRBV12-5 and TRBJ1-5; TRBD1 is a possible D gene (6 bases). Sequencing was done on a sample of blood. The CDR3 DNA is TGTGCTAGTGGTTTGAATGGGGGGGCGGGCAATCAGCCCCAGCATTTT. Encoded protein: CASGLNGGAGNQPQHF.